A single sample gave rise to the 3 T cell receptor beta chains below, sequenced in a study of cytomegalovirus exposure and HLA in healthy donors. Vbeta (60) and Jbeta (13) primers were used in the PCR. Sequencing used immunoSEQ multiplex PCR; TCRdb keeps in-frame clones, though not all of them. Seen here are approximately 110,000 clones, approximately 81% observed once, and the top ten hold 2.5% to 3%. Sequencing used PBMCs. The receptors were sampled from a woman in her late teens or twenties in good health and CMV-seropositive.

The chain has TRBV19 and TRBJ2-7; TRBD2 matches 7 bases. CDR3 size: 11 residues. Looked up from germline, CDR1 is LNHDA and CDR2 is SQIVND (reference sequence). The junction had 6 bases not matched to a gene; V was cut back by 6 bases and J by 10 bases. This CDR3 reads CASSGGFFQYF. The CDR3, as DNA: TGTGCCAGTAGCGGGGGGTTCTTCCAGTACTTC.

The chain carries TRBV19 and TRBJ1-4; D is undetermined. The CDR3 is 12 residues long. Germline loops: CDR1 LNHDA, CDR2 SQIVND (reference sequence). V lost 10 bases, J lost 5 bases, and 11 bases lay in between. This CDR3 reads CATRTGNEKLFF. CDR3 in DNA: TGTGCCACTCGGACGGGGAATGAAAAACTGTTTTTT.

This clone has a handful of counts. The rearrangement links TRBV2 to TRBJ1-5, with TRBD1 matching 7 bases. The CDR3 extends over 13 amino acids. V dropped 2 bases and J dropped 7; count of bases not matched to a gene: 2. CDR1 and CDR2 (germline): SNHLY, FYNNEI. The chain's CDR3 is CASSEHRGQPQHF. The CDR3, as DNA: TGTGCCAGCAGTGAACACAGGGGACAGCCCCAGCATTTT.